This T cell receptor (beta chain) comes out of a study of beta chain features in type 1 diabetes (dated by TCRdb to about 2018). Context from the whole study: Mean age, gender distribution, total cell number and subset yield did not differ between patients and healthy donors. In the study, recently diagnosed type 1 diabetes patients and matched healthy donors were compared on the TCRB repertoires of their sorted circulating CD4+ T cell subsets. Regulatory and stem cell-like memory subsets were isolated from only 8 patients and roughly eight healthy donors, whereas naive and central memory subsets came from all 30 or so donors. A total of some 100,000,000 sorted cells were examined across all samples, and a strong correlation was observed between cell number per subset and RNA yield. What the authors observed across the whole study: Because cDNA was sequenced instead of genomic DNA, highly expressing activated cells could be over-represented, though the groups showed no difference in activation or CD3 levels. Fewer insertions and more nucleotide deletions at VDJ recombination sites were observed in patients with type 1 diabetes, implying thymic rearrangement abnormalities. Because the HLA sub-analyses included only small numbers of individuals, any influence of HLA type on TCRB rearrangement was left unresolved. The naive, central memory and regulatory TCRB repertoires appeared to resemble one another more closely among patients than among healthy donors. PCR might favor shorter templates, but patient and control samples were amplified and corrected together, so any skew would affect both groups equally. Type 1 diabetes patients showed a moderate but significant shortening of TCRB CDR3 length in all four CD4+ subsets.

The entire isolated RNA was reverse transcribed using the High Capacity cDNA Reverse Transcription Kit, and thus expressed TCRB transcripts were sequenced. Deep immunoSEQ sequencing was performed on naive, central memory and regulatory T cell samples, with an average of roughly 4 million total reads per sample. Sorted cells were lysed in RLT buffer, and RNA was extracted using DNase-treated RNeasy Micro or Mini kits according to cell number. To prevent cross-contamination, each cell subset was processed individually, whereas patient and healthy donor samples were processed jointly. The immunoSEQ multiplex PCR was used to amplify TCRB sequences from cDNA, generating 87-bp fragments that spanned the CDR3 region. Sequencing of the amplicons was done on the Illumina HiSeq platform. The study's processing was this. PCR bias was computationally corrected using synthetic template baselines, reads within Hamming distance 2 were collapsed, and singletons that could not be merged were discarded. Reads were aligned against IMGT so that V, D and J genes, CDR3 length and insertions or deletions at six rearrangement sites could be assigned. Within each subset, clonotype counts were normalized to sorted cell number, and only after that were true diversity and Gini coefficients computed with the tcR R package. The overlap coefficient, calculated on TCRB nucleotide sequences, was used to quantify repertoire sharing. Sourced from immuneACCESS, this table was stored by TCRdb with only in-frame sequences that have V and J called. A share of the clones is absent; for the studies checked, an unresolved V gene accounts for under half, and the remainder has no known explanation. D and trimming come from the DNA, and the V and J calls and clone size come from that table. The sample profile shows about 150,000 clones; approximately 13% of them were found once. The leading ten clones occupy roughly 1.4% of the sample.

Each donor gave one peripheral blood draw, averaging about 100 mL, which was collected into heparinised tubes. A BD FACSAria II and a panel including CD45RO, CCR7, CD25, CD127, CD95 and CD27 were used to sort naive, central memory, regulatory and stem cell-like memory CD4+ T cells. A purity above 98% was achieved for all sorted populations. Right away, PBMCs were isolated by Lymphoprep density gradient centrifugation and were stained directly, with no culture step. So that batch effects would be minimized, each experiment stained and sorted samples in pairs, pairing one healthy donor with one patient. This clone was recorded at least ten times. The antigen it recognizes is unknown. Base qualities are not provided; no much larger clone lies one nucleotide away. CDR1 and CDR2 were assigned from the germline V gene as SGHTA and FQGNSA. V lost 8 bases and J lost 7 bases; the stretch between them is 6 bases long. From its cysteine to its phenylalanine, the CDR3 spans 10 amino acids. The sequence is cut down to CDR3 DNA, 30 bases in frame from base 1.

This receptor was taken from a man aged 18 to 29 with type 1 diabetes. The sample was central memory CD4+ T cells from blood. The rearranged chain carries TRBV7-2 and TRBJ2-1; the D gene remains uncertain. CDR3 region: CASGENEQFF. The sequence in DNA is TGTGCCAGCGGGGAAAATGAGCAGTTCTTC.